The rows below give T cell receptor beta chains drawn from one sample of a study of memory CD4+ T cells and cytomegalovirus serostatus. Clones were read by immunoSEQ multiplex PCR, and TCRdb kept only the in-frame ones, dropping some. The profile shows about 56,000 clones, roughly 82% of them singletons. Sequencing was carried out using memory CD4+ T cells from blood. These receptors were obtained from an adult in good health and CMV-seronegative. CDR3s include the opening cysteine and the closing phenylalanine or tryptophan. D genes are given only for firm matches. Clone size appears in some rows only: once, few, many, or a class for an expanded clone.

v_gene	j_gene	d_gene	abundance	CDR3aa	CDR3nt
TRBV7-9	TRBJ1-4	TRBD1	NA	CASSTRQGSEKLFF	TGTGCCAGCAGCACCCGACAGGGAAGTGAAAAACTGTTTTTT
TRBV11-1	TRBJ1-1	TRBD1	few	CASSTHRGRNTEAFF	TGTGCCAGCAGCACTCACAGGGGGCGAAACACTGAAGCTTTCTTT
TRBV29-1	TRBJ1-1	NA	NA	CSVGTRIQDTEAFF	TGCAGCGTTGGGACGAGAATTCAGGATACTGAAGCTTTCTTT
TRBV5-6	TRBJ2-3	NA	once	CASSLWWGDTDTQYF	TGTGCCAGCAGCTTGTGGTGGGGGGACACAGATACGCAGTATTTT
TRBV2	TRBJ1-2	NA	NA	CASTTVARDSNYGYTF	TGTGCCAGCACCACAGTTGCGAGGGATTCTAACTATGGCTACACCTTC
TRBV10-2	TRBJ1-2	NA	NA	CASSERVYGYGYTF	TGCGCCAGCAGTGAGAGAGTCTATGGGTATGGCTACACCTTC
TRBV7-2	TRBJ1-4	TRBD1	NA	CASSSGTGGVTNEKLFF	TGTGCCAGCAGCTCCGGGACAGGGGGAGTAACTAATGAAAAACTGTTTTTT
TRBV5-1	TRBJ2-5	TRBD2	NA	CASSGGTSGGARTQYF	TGCGCCAGCAGCGGGGGGACTAGCGGGGGCGCCAGGACCCAGTACTTC
TRBV28	TRBJ2-5	NA	NA	CASSLDTGEETQYF	TGTGCCAGCAGTTTGGACACAGGAGAGGAGACCCAGTACTTC
TRBV9	TRBJ2-1	NA	NA	CASSPQGIGYYNEQFF	TGTGCCAGCAGCCCCCAGGGGATAGGATACTACAATGAGCAGTTCTTC
TRBV7-2	TRBJ2-7	TRBD2	NA	CAASGGPTYEQYF	TGTGCGGCTAGCGGGGGGCCCACCTACGAGCAGTACTTC
TRBV7-8	TRBJ2-5	NA	few	CASSVRLEKSKGQYF	TGTGCCAGCAGCGTCCGACTGGAGAAAAGTAAGGGCCAGTACTTC
TRBV25-1	TRBJ1-1	TRBD1	NA	CASSDATGRGLRNTEAFF	TGTGCCAGCAGTGACGCGACAGGGCGCGGCTTACGGAACACTGAAGCTTTCTTT
TRBV21-1	TRBJ1-5	NA	NA	CASSNSGGRINQPQHF	TGTGCCAGCAGCAACTCCGGGGGACGGATCAATCAGCCCCAGCATTTT
TRBV6-6	TRBJ2-7	NA	NA	CASSQSPGREQYF	TGTGCCAGCAGTCAGTCCCCGGGGAGGGAGCAGTACTTC
TRBV29-1	TRBJ2-7	TRBD1	NA	CSVATGNPPYEQYF	TGCAGCGTCGCGACAGGGAATCCTCCCTACGAGCAGTACTTC
TRBV19	TRBJ2-3	NA	NA	CASGAGNSDTQYF	TGTGCCAGTGGGGCAGGGAATAGTGATACGCAGTATTTT
TRBV7-9	TRBJ2-3	NA	NA	CASSVTDARDTQYF	TGTGCCAGTAGCGTCACGGACGCCCGAGATACGCAGTATTTT
TRBV18	TRBJ2-7	TRBD1	few	CASSPSWTLRDRHFYEQYF	TGTGCCAGCTCACCTAGTTGGACCCTCCGGGACAGGCATTTCTACGAGCAGTACTTC
TRBV5-6	TRBJ2-6	NA	once	CASSLVGFGANVLTF	TGTGCCAGCAGCTTGGTGGGGTTTGGGGCCAACGTCCTGACTTTC
TRBV9	TRBJ2-3	TRBD2	NA	CASSVGGLAGGTDTQYF	TGTGCCAGCAGCGTAGGAGGACTAGCGGGAGGCACAGATACGCAGTATTTT
TRBV10-3	TRBJ1-2	TRBD1	NA	CAMNQGTGDYGYTF	TGTGCCATGAACCAGGGGACAGGGGACTATGGCTACACCTTC
TRBV6-1	TRBJ1-3	NA	NA	CASAGRGSGNTIYF	TGTGCCAGTGCCGGGAGGGGCTCTGGAAACACCATATATTTT
TRBV23-1	TRBJ2-7	NA	NA	CASSHPGTTSYEQYF	TGCGCCAGCAGTCACCCCGGGACAACCTCCTACGAGCAGTACTTC
TRBV6-1	TRBJ1-1	NA	NA	CASSEGGRSNTEAFF	TGTGCCAGCAGTGAAGGGGGAAGGTCGAACACTGAAGCTTTCTTT
TRBV13	TRBJ2-7	NA	once	CASSRGQLGEQYF	TGTGCCAGCAGCCGTGGCCAGTTGGGAGAGCAGTACTTC
TRBV5-1	TRBJ1-2	NA	NA	CASSLNRYGYTF	TGCGCCAGCAGCTTGAATAGGTATGGCTACACCTTC
TRBV10-1	TRBJ2-3	TRBD2	NA	CASIAGARTDTQYF	TGCGCCAGCATAGCGGGGGCCCGCACAGATACGCAGTATTTT
TRBV28	TRBJ1-2	TRBD1	NA	CASSPGTGVYGYTF	TGTGCCAGCAGTCCCGGGACAGGGGTCTATGGCTACACCTTC
TRBV28	TRBJ1-4	NA	NA	CASTLLGYKNEKLFF	TGTGCCAGCACCTTGCTTGGATACAAAAATGAAAAACTGTTTTTT
TRBV28	TRBJ2-4	NA	NA	CASSLGGAMSGAKNIQYF	TGTGCCAGCAGTTTAGGGGGAGCCATGTCGGGGGCCAAAAACATTCAGTACTTC
TRBV28	TRBJ1-4	NA	NA	CASSLRREKLFF	TGTGCCAGCAGTTTACGTAGGGAAAAACTGTTTTTT
TRBV7-2	TRBJ2-3	TRBD2	NA	CASTIGGVSTDTQYF	TGTGCCAGCACAATCGGGGGGGTTAGCACAGATACGCAGTATTTT
TRBV11-1	TRBJ1-3	TRBD1	NA	CASSLRGQGSGNTIYF	TGTGCCAGCAGCCTGAGAGGACAGGGCTCTGGAAACACCATATATTTT
TRBV5-5	TRBJ1-5	NA	NA	CASSRTPDQPQHF	TGTGCCAGCAGCCGGACGCCGGATCAGCCCCAGCATTTT
TRBV30	TRBJ2-6	NA	NA	CAWIGGNSLWANVLTF	TGTGCCTGGATCGGGGGTAACTCTCTCTGGGCCAACGTCCTGACTTTC
TRBV28	TRBJ1-2	NA	NA	CASSLRGGSGYTF	TGTGCCAGCAGTTTAAGGGGAGGAAGTGGCTACACCTTC
TRBV4-2	TRBJ2-5	TRBD2	NA	CASSQDLGGRGAGTQYF	TGTGCCAGCAGCCAAGACTTGGGAGGGCGGGGGGCCGGGACCCAGTACTTC
TRBV7-2	TRBJ1-2	NA	once	CASSSRGRHGYTF	TGTGCCAGCAGCTCAAGGGGTAGACATGGCTACACCTTC
TRBV19	TRBJ2-7	NA	NA	CASSQQRSYEQYF	TGTGCCAGTAGTCAACAGCGCTCCTACGAGCAGTACTTC
TRBV5-8	TRBJ1-2	TRBD1	once	CASSPDWDRGYGYTF	TGTGCCAGCAGCCCGGATTGGGACAGGGGCTATGGCTACACCTTC
TRBV28	TRBJ2-5	TRBD2	NA	CASSSGGGAGDTYGETQYF	TGTGCCAGCAGTTCCGGCGGGGGAGCGGGGGATACCTACGGAGAGACCCAGTACTTC
TRBV2	TRBJ2-5	NA	NA	CASSVLDRETQYF	TGTGCCAGCAGTGTTTTGGACAGAGAGACCCAGTACTTC
TRBV5-1	TRBJ1-2	NA	NA	CASSPGPPGGGYTF	TGCGCCAGCAGCCCCGGTCCCCCGGGGGGTGGCTACACCTTC
TRBV5-5	TRBJ2-2	NA	NA	CASSFRPGAVNTGELFF	TGTGCCAGCAGCTTTCGACCTGGAGCGGTGAACACCGGGGAGCTGTTTTTT
TRBV27	TRBJ1-6	NA	NA	CASSPTRRGIYNSPLHF	TGTGCCAGCAGTCCCACCCGCAGGGGAATCTATAATTCACCCCTCCACTTT
TRBV7-2	TRBJ2-6	NA	NA	CASSRQGSGANVLTF	TGTGCCAGCAGCCGCCAGGGGTCTGGGGCCAACGTCCTGACTTTC
TRBV5-1	TRBJ2-2	NA	NA	CASSLAGQLGSGELFF	TGCGCCAGCAGCTTGGCCGGGCAGCTTGGTTCCGGGGAGCTGTTTTTT
TRBV7-2	TRBJ2-7	NA	NA	CASSQDTKREQYF	TGTGCCAGCAGCCAGGACACCAAGCGGGAGCAGTACTTC
TRBV6-5	TRBJ1-1	NA	NA	CASRTGTEAFF	TGTGCCAGCCGGACTGGCACTGAAGCTTTCTTT
TRBV6-5	TRBJ1-2	NA	few	CASRITGQRGYTF	TGTGCCAGCAGGATAACAGGGCAACGGGGCTACACCTTC
TRBV6-6	TRBJ2-7	TRBD2	NA	CASFSSGGLYEQYF	TGTGCCAGCTTTTCTAGCGGGGGGCTCTACGAGCAGTACTTC
TRBV20-1	TRBJ2-7	TRBD2	NA	CSVAGGLEQYF	TGCAGTGTAGCGGGGGGGCTCGAGCAGTACTTC